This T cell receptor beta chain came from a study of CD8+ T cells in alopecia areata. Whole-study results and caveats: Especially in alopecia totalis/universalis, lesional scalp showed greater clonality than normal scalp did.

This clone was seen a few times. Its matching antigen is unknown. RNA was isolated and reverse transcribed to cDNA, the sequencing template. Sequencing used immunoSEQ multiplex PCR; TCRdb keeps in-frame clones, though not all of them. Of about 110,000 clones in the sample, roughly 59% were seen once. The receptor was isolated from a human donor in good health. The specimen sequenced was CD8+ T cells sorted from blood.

The DNA for the CDR3 is TGTGCCAGCAGCGCCCCAGGGGTCAGCGAGCAGTTCTTC. It is translated as CASSAPGVSEQFF. The chain recombines TRBV13 with TRBJ2-1, with D tentatively TRBD1 (6 bases). The CDR3 is made up of 13 amino acids. The germline V gene encodes CDR1 PRHDT and CDR2 FYEKMQ (reference sequence). V lost 5 bases and J 10 bases, leaving 15 bases between the germline ends.